This T cell receptor beta chain was obtained from a study of shared clonotypes between healthy human individuals (dated by TCRdb to 2018 to 2021). About the investigation overall: A couple of women and three men aged 18 to 49 years were included in the cohort. Per donor, leukapheresis produced somewhere between about 0.8 and 9.5 billion PBMCs. The study deeply sequenced blood TCR repertoires of about five healthy adults to estimate repertoire size and the extent of clonotype sharing between individuals. Different laboratories and diverse techniques were used to prepare libraries and sequence TCR repertoires, to increase sequencing depth and limit assay-specific biases. Per donor, three plates each were used for CD4 naive and CD4 memory, two for CD8 naive, and one for CD8 memory.

This clone showed up many times. The specificity of this receptor is unknown. Base-call qualities are not available, and no considerably larger clone is one nucleotide away. Trimming costs V 2 bases and J 3 bases, and their ends lie 10 bases apart. The CDR3 contains 14 residues, cysteine and phenylalanine counted. Just the 42-base CDR3 DNA is kept, in frame starting at base 1. The germline V gene sets CDR1 to MNHEY and CDR2 to SVGAGI. TCR CDR3 regions were amplified from genomic DNA by multiplex PCR using the deep immunoSEQ assay. Genomic DNA extracted from each cell subset was distributed evenly over all wells of several immunoSEQ 96-well plates, and each plate served as one replicate. For sorted subsets, each replicate PCR was loaded with about 0.2 ug genomic DNA, equivalent to 25,000 to 35,000 T cell genomes. Purified libraries were measured with a Qubit 3.0 fluorometer, size-checked on a Bioanalyzer 2100, and measured again with the KAPA Library Quantification kit. Every immunoSEQ 96-well plate was sequenced on a dedicated single-read 150-cycle Illumina NextSeq 550 flow cell. In the original analysis: Because only junctional sequences without quality scores were contained in the immunoSEQ output, filtering matching that applied to full-length reads could not be performed. To assign V/J genes and CDR3, sequences were annotated against IMGT germline references using PyIR, a Python wrapper for IgBLAST v1.9. Reads were filtered out if the reads had weak V/J assignments (E-value above 1e-6), no CDR3, stop codons, out-of-frame junctions, or ambiguous translated residues. V3J clonotypes were defined as sequences sharing an identical inferred V gene, J gene, and CDR3 amino acid sequence. Percentage overlap between repertoires was calculated by dividing the number of shared unique clonotypes by the size of the smaller repertoire. Three approaches were used to assess repertoire richness: RTK rarefaction, the Chao1 estimator, and Recon v2.1 estimates of unobserved clonotypes. For all TCRbeta clonotypes obtained by the gDNA method from several donors, generation probabilities were computed with OLGA. Entries here come from immuneACCESS through TCRdb and include only in-frame sequences with V and J called. Some clones fail to appear in such tables; in the studies checked, an unresolved V gene covers under half of the shortfall, and the cause of the remainder is unknown. V and J calls plus clone size are reproduced from that table; the DNA served to infer D and trimming. Present in this sample are a few hundred thousand clones, under 80% of which were seen just once. The ten largest clones add up to about 9.4% of the sample.

Healthy HIV-negative adults with no recently reported acute infections or vaccinations were included as donors. Only Caucasian adults living in Nashville, Tennessee, USA were represented among the donors. CD4+ T cells were enriched by magnetic negative selection; naive cells were then positively selected on CD45RA, and the negative fraction formed the memory subset. Blood was obtained by leukapheresis, after which PBMCs were separated by Ficoll-Histopaque density gradient centrifugation and cryopreserved in liquid nitrogen vapor phase. Analytical flow cytometry was used to check the purity and quantity of every magnetically sorted T cell population. Each sorted fraction had its genomic DNA isolated and then quantified by UV absorbance on a Nanodrop 2000c. Study-wide conclusions, independent of this receptor: Only blood was sampled, and tissue TCR repertoires likely differ from those in blood. Pairwise subsampling led to the expectation that sequencing depth would affect the degree of clonotype sharing among donors. Rarefaction of sorted-subset datasets indicated incomplete sequencing despite the large sequencing depth. Higher generation probabilities were observed for clonotypes shared by all four sorted-subset donors than for non-shared clonotypes. Across four donors, about 5% of naive CD4, around 3.5% of naive CD8, around 2.5% of memory CD4, and 0.4% to 0.45% of memory CD8 clonotypes were shared. Estimated clonotype richness was generally larger for naive than for memory subsets. The genetic and exposure-history diversity represented was limited by the small number of donors.

This TCR came from a young man in good health. The sequence is built from TRBV6-5 and TRBJ1-2, with no confidently assigned D gene. Material for sequencing was memory CD4+ T cells sorted from blood. The sample's cell subset or site label, decoded: CD45RA-negative fraction. The DNA sequence follows: TGTGCCAGCAGTTACCGTGGGGTGCACTATGGCTACACCTTC. This is translated as CASSYRGVHYGYTF.